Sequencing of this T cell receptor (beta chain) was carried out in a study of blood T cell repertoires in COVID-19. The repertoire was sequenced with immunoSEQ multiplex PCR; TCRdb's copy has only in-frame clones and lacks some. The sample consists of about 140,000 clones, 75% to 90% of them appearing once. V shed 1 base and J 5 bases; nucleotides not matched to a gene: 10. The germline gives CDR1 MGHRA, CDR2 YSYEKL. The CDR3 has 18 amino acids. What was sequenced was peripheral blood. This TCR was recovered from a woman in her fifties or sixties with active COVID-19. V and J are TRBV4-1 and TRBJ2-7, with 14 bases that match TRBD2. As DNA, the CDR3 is TGCGCCAGCAGCCAAGTAGATATGGGACTAGCGGGAGCCCACGAGCAGTACTTC. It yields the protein CASSQVDMGLAGAHEQYF.